This TCR beta chain was identified during a study of human T cells and chemical hapten exposure. Sample time point: patch test 3, about 24 weeks after DPC sensitization. Noted treatment: therapeutic diphenylcyclopropenone sensitization with weekly scalp DPC. TCRdb reanalysed the RACE reads using MiXCR and keeps one entry per CDR3 protein. Of more than 95,000 distinct CDR3 sequences in the sample, around 25% are singletons; the top ten hold 10%. This clonotype came up a few times. Germline assignment: CDR1 SEHNR and CDR2 FQNEAQ (reference sequence). Trimming took 4 bases from V and 0 from J, leaving 14 bases between them. The CDR3 spans 16 residues.

This clonotype originated in a man aged 35 to 55 with alopecia areata. Some clones in this sample may be carry-over from other donors' samples. The input for sequencing was whole blood, taken in connection with sensitization to the hapten diphenylcyclopropenone (DPC). The genes are TRBV7-9 and TRBJ2-3; a possible D gene is TRBD1 (6 bases). This CDR3 is CASSSMYRDSTDTQYF. The DNA of the CDR3 is TGTGCCAGCAGCTCTATGTACAGGGATAGCACAGATACGCAGTATTTT.